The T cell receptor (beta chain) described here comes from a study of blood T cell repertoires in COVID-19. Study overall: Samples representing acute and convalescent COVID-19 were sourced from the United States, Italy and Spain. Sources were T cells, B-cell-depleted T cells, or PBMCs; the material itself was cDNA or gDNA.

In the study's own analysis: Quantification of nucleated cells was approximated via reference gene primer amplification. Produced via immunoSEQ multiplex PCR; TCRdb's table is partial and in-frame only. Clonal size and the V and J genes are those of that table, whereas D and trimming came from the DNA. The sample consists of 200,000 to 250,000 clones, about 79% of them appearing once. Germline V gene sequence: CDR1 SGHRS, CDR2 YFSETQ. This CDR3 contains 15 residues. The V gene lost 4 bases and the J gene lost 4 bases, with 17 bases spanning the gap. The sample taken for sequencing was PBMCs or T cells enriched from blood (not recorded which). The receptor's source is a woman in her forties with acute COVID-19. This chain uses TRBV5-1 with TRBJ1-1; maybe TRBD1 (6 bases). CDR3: CASSGSTGMGTEAFF. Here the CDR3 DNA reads TGCGCCAGCAGCGGATCGACAGGCATGGGCACTGAAGCTTTCTTT.